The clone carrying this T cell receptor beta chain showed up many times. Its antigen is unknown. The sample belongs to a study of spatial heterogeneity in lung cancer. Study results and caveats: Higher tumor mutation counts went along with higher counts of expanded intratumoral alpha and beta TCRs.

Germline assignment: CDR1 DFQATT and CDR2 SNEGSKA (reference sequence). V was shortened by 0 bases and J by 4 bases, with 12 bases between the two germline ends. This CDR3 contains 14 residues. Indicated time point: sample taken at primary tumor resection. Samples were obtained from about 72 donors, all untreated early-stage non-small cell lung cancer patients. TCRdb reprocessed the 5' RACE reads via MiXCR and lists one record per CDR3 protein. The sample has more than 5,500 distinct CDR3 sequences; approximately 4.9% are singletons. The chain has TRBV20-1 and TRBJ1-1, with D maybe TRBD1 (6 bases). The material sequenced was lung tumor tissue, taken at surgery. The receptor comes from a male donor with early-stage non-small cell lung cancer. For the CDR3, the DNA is TGCAGTGCTAGAGAGCAGGGGTGGGGCACTGAAGCTTTCTTT. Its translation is CSAREQGWGTEAFF.